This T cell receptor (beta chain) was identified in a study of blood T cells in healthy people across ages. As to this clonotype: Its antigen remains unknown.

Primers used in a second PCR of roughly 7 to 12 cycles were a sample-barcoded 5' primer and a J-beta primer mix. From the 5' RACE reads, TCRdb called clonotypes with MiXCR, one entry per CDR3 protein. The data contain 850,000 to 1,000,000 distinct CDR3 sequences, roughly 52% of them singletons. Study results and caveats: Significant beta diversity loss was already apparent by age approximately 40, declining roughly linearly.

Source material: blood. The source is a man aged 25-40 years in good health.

The CDR3 DNA reads as TGCGCCAGCAGCTTGGAAGGGTGTACGCAGTATTTT. This encodes CASSLEGCTQYF. The rearrangement uses TRBV5-1 and TRBJ2-3; no definite D call. The V end lost 0 bases, the J end lost 8 bases, and 7 bases lay between the germline ends. Per the germline V gene, CDR1 is SGHRS and CDR2 is YFSETQ. The CDR3 consists of 12 residues. The variable domain in full, with the rest retrieved from reference TRBV5-1 and TRBJ2-3, is KAGVTQTPRYLIKTRGQQVTLSCSPISGHRSVSWYQQTPGQGLQFLFEYFSETQRNKGNFPGRFSGRQFSNSRSEMNVSTLELGDSALYLCASSLEGCTQYFGPGTRLTVL.